This T cell receptor beta chain was obtained from a study of blood T cell repertoires in COVID-19. Study summary: The samples span acute and convalescent COVID-19 from the United States, Italy and Spain. The cDNA or gDNA used as material had been derived from T cells, B-cell-depleted T cells, or PBMCs.

TCRdb keeps only in-frame clones here, not all; method: immunoSEQ multiplex PCR. Of 150,000 to 200,000 clones listed, more than 60% were seen once; the top ten hold around 2.8%. Sequenced: peripheral blood. This clonotype originated in a man between 65 and 80 years old with acute or convalescent COVID-19.

DNA of the CDR3: TGTGCCAGCAGTGAAGAAACAGGGCGCTACACCTTC. Amino acid sequence: CASSEETGRYTF. The rearrangement joins TRBV2 to TRBJ1-2; D might be TRBD1 (6 bases). Trimming removed 1 base from V and 9 bases from J, with 9 bases in between. The CDR3 is 12 amino acids. Germline V gives CDR1 SNHLY, CDR2 FYNNEI.